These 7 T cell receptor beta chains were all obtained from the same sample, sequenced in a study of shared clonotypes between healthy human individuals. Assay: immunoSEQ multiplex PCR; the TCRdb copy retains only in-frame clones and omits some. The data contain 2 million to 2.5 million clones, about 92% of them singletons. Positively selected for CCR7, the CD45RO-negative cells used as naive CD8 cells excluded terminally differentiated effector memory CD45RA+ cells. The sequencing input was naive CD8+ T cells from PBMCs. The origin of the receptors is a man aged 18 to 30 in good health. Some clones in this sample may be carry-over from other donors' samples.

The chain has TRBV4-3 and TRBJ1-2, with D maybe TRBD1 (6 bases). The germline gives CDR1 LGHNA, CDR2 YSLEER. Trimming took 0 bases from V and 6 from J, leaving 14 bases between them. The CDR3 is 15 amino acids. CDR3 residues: CASSQDIYRVHGYTF. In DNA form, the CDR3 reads TGCGCCAGCAGCCAAGATATCTACAGGGTACATGGCTACACCTTC.

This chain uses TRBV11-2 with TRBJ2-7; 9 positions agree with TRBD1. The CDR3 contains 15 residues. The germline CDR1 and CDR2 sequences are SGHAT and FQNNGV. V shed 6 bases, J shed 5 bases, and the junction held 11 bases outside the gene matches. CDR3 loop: CASSRTGDDVDEQYF. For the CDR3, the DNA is TGTGCCAGCAGTCGGACAGGGGATGATGTCGACGAGCAGTACTTC.

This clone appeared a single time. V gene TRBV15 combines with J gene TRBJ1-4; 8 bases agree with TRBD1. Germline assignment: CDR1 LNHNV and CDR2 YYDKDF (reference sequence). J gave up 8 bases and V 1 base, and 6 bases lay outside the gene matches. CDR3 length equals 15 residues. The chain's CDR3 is CATSRGNRGFEKLFF. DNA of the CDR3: TGTGCCACCAGCAGAGGAAACAGGGGGTTCGAAAAACTGTTTTTT.

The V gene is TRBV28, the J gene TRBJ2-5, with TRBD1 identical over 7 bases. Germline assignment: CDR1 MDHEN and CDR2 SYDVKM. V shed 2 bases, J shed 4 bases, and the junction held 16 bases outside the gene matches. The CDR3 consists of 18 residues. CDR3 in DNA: TGTGCCAGCAGTTTAAAATTAGGGGGCGAGGGCGATCCAGAGACCCAGTACTTC. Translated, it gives CASSLKLGGEGDPETQYF.

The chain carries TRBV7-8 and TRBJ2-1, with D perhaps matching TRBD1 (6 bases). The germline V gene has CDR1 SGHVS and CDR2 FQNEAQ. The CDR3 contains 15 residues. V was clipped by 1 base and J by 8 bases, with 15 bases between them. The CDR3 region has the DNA TGTGCCAGCAGCTTAGGGTCAGGGGCCCAGGATGAGCAGTTCTTC. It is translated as CASSLGSGAQDEQFF.

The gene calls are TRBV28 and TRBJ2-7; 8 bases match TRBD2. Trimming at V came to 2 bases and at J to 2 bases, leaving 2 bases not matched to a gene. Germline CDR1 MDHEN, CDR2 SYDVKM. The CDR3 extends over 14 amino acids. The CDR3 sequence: CASSLTRGAYEQYF. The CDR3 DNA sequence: TGTGCCAGCAGTTTAACGCGGGGGGCCTACGAGCAGTACTTC.

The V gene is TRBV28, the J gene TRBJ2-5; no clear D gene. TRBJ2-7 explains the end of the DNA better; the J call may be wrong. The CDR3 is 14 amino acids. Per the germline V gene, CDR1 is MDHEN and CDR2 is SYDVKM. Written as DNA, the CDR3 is TGTGCCAGCAGTTTGCCCGGGTCTAGCTACGAGCAGTACTTC. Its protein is CASSLPGSSYEQYF.